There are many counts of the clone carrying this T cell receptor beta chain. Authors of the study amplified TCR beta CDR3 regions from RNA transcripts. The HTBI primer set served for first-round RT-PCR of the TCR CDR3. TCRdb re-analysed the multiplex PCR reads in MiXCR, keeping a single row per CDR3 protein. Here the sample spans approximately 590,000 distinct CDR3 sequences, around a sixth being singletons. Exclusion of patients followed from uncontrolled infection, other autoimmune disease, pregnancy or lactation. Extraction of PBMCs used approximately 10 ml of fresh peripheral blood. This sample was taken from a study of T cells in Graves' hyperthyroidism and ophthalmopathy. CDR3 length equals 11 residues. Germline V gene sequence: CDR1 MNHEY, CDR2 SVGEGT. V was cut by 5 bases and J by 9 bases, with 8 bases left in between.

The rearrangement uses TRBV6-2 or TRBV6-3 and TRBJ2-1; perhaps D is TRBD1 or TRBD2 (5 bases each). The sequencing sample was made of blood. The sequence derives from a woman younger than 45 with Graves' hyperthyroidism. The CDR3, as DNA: TGTGCCAGCAGTCGAGGGACTGAGCAGTTCTTC. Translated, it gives CASSRGTEQFF.